These 9 T cell receptor beta chains came from one sample sequenced in a study of vaccination effects on CD4 cells after COVID-19. Their antigens are not known. Method: immunoSEQ multiplex PCR; TCRdb's copy keeps in-frame clones and lacks some. This repertoire shows around 28,000 clones, 65% to 80% found once; its top ten account for over 15%. Expansion with viral peptide pools was applied to antigen-specific CD4+ T cells by the ViraFEST assay prior to sequencing. Following 10 days of culture, CD4+ T cells were isolated. From March to December 2020, the person had a SARS-CoV-2 infection that was confirmed by PCR. This sample comprised CD4+ T cells from PBMCs cultured with HCoV-NL63 spike peptides, obtained before COVID-19 vaccination. These receptor sequences come from a human donor who had a prior SARS-CoV-2 infection.

The CDR3 DNA reads TGTGCCAGCAGCTTGGCGGGACAAGGATTCTCCTACGAGCAGTACTTC. Its translation: CASSLAGQGFSYEQYF. The V and J genes are TRBV11-1 and TRBJ2-7; D is perhaps TRBD1 or TRBD2 (6 bases each). Germline loops: CDR1 SGHAT, CDR2 FQDESV (reference sequence). The germline V and J ends were trimmed by 3 bases and 0 bases, with 15 bases remaining between them. The CDR3 covers 16 residues.

This clone came up once. This sequence joins TRBV11-2 and TRBJ1-4; maybe TRBD1 (6 bases). The V gene lost 2 bases and the J gene lost 0 bases, with 10 bases spanning the gap. CDR1 and CDR2 from the germline V gene are SGHAT and FQNNGV. The CDR3 is 16 residues long. This CDR3 is CASSLLGAATNEKLFF. The CDR3, as DNA: TGTGCCAGCAGCTTACTGGGGGCGGCAACTAATGAAAAACTGTTTTTT.

This clone was found a few times. J is TRBJ1-4 and V is TRBV6-6; D ambiguous. Per germline, CDR1 MNHNY and CDR2 SVGAGI (reference sequence). The ends were cut back, 2 bases at V and 12 bases at J, with 13 bases in the middle. CDR3 length: 13 residues. CDR3 in amino acids: CASSYEVEAELFF. Here the CDR3 DNA reads TGTGCCAGCAGTTACGAAGTGGAGGCAGAACTGTTTTTT.

The CDR3 region has the DNA TGTGCCAGCAGCGATAAATTGGTAGGGGGAATAAACACTGAAGCTTTCTTT. Its protein is CASSDKLVGGINTEAFF. This chain connects TRBV5-6 to TRBJ1-1; D perhaps matches TRBD1 (6 bases). Germline V gene data show CDR1 as SGHDT and CDR2 as YYEEEE. V was pared by 4 bases and J by 2 bases, with 21 bases between. The CDR3 has 17 amino acids. Together with reference TRBV5-6 and TRBJ1-1, the CDR3 gives the full variable domain: DAGVTQSPTHLIKTRGQQVTLRCSPKSGHDTVSWYQQALGQGPQFIFQYYEEEERQRGNFPDRFSGHQFPNYSSELNVNALLLGDSALYLCASSDKLVGGINTEAFFGQGTRLTVV.

This clone appeared a single time. The V gene is TRBV6-2 or TRBV6-3, the J gene TRBJ2-7; the D is unclear. Trimming took off 4 bases at V and 3 bases at J, with 7 bases between the two ends. The germline gives CDR1 MNHEY, CDR2 SVGEGT. The CDR3 totals 12 residues. Written as DNA, the CDR3 is TGTGCCAGCAGTTCCGTAAGCTACGAGCAGTACTTC. Encoded protein: CASSSVSYEQYF.

This sequence joins TRBV20-1 and TRBJ1-2; possible D gene TRBD1, 5 bases. There are 11 residues in the CDR3. The germline gives CDR1 DFQATT, CDR2 SNEGSKA (reference sequence). Trimming removed 4 bases from V and 7 bases from J, with 10 bases in between. CDR3 in DNA: TGCAGTGCTACAGGGATTGCTGGCTACACCTTC. Its protein is CSATGIAGYTF.

The chain joins TRBV7-2 to TRBJ2-2; 9 bases agree with TRBD2. The CDR3 has 14 amino acids. The trim removed 3 bases at V and 4 bases at J, leaving 0 bases unmatched. Germline V gene data show CDR1 as SGHTA and CDR2 as FQGNSA. The CDR3 DNA follows: TGTGCCAGCAGCTTGCGGGGGGGCACCGGGGAGCTGTTTTTT. Protein sequence: CASSLRGGTGELFF. Drawing the rest from reference TRBV7-2 and TRBJ2-2, the complete variable domain is GAGVSQSPSNKVTEKGKDVELRCDPISGHTALYWYRQSLGQGLEFLIYFQGNSAPDKSGLPSDRFSAERTGGSVSTLTIQRTQQEDSAVYLCASSLRGGTGELFFGEGSRLTVL.

The V and J genes are TRBV5-4 and TRBJ2-5; 11 nucleotides line up with TRBD1. This CDR3 region has 16 residues. Per germline, CDR1 SGHNT and CDR2 YYREEE (reference sequence). Trimming at V came to 4 bases and at J to 5 bases, leaving 10 bases not matched to a gene. The CDR3 region is CASSAPPGQGDETQYF. The CDR3 nucleotides are TGTGCCAGCAGCGCACCACCGGGACAGGGGGACGAGACCCAGTACTTC. Based on the CDR3 plus reference TRBV5-4 and TRBJ2-5, the full variable domain is ETGVTQSPTHLIKTRGQQVTLRCSSQSGHNTVSWYQQALGQGPQFIFQYYREEENGRGNFPPRFSGLQFPNYSSELNVNALELDDSALYLCASSAPPGQGDETQYFGPGTRLLVL.

This chain links TRBV7-2 with TRBJ2-5; possibly TRBD2 for D (6 bases). Trimming cost V 5 bases and J 6 bases, with 19 bases left between them. This CDR3 spans 15 amino acids. CDR1 SGHTA and CDR2 FQGNSA come from the germline V gene. DNA of the CDR3: TGTGCCAGCAGCGCCGTCGACGGGAGTCGGCAGACCCAGTACTTC. This codes for CASSAVDGSRQTQYF.